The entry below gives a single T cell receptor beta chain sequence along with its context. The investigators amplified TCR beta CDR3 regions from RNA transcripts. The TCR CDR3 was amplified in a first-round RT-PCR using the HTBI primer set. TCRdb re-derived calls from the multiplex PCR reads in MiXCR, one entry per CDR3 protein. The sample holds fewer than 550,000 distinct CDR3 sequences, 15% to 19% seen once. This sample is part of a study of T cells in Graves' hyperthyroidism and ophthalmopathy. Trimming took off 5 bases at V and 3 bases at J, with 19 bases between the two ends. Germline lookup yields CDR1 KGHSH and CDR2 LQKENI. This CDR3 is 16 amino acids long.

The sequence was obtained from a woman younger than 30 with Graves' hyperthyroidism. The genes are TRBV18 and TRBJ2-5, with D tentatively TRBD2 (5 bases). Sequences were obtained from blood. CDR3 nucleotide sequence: TGTGCCAGCTCATCGGGAATTGAACACGCTGAAGAGACCCAGTACTTC. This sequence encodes CASSSGIEHAEETQYF. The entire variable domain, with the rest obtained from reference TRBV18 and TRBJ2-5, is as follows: NAGVMQNPRHLVRRRGQEARLRCSPMKGHSHVYWYRQLPEEGLKFMVYLQKENIIDESGMPKERFSAEFPKEGPSILRIQQVVRGDSAAYFCASSSGIEHAEETQYFGPGTRLLVL.